The rows below give T cell receptor beta chains drawn from one sample of a study of blood T cell repertoires in COVID-19. Profiling relied on immunoSEQ multiplex PCR, and the TCRdb table lists in-frame clones only, not all of them. This repertoire shows fewer than 500,000 clones, approximately 90% found once; its top ten account for 0.7%. The specimen sequenced was PBMCs or T cells enriched from blood (not recorded which). The origin of the receptors is a woman under 30 who had recovered from COVID-19. Both conserved end residues are part of each CDR3. The D gene is left open where the match is weak. Clone sizes are given selectively: once, few, many, or a class where the clone is expanded.

>TRBV12-3/TRBV12-4|.|.|TRBJ2-2
CASSPTVTGELFF
TGTGCCAGCAGTCCGACAGTGACCGGGGAGCTGTTTTTT
>TRBV7-2|.|TRBD1|TRBJ1-1
CASSPVGGAGGRTEAFF
TGTGCCAGCAGCCCCGTCGGGGGGGCAGGGGGTCGCACTGAAGCTTTCTTT
>TRBV5-1|.|TRBD1|TRBJ1-3
CASSLGPTGGGNTIYF
TGCGCCAGCAGCTTGGGGCCCACAGGGGGAGGAAACACCATATATTTT
>TRBV7-9|.|.|TRBJ1-2
CASSSGPPHGYTF
TGTGCCAGCAGCTCAGGGCCACCGCATGGCTACACCTTC
>TRBV18|.|.|TRBJ1-1
CASSPRTGDTEAFF
TGTGCCAGCTCACCACGCACGGGGGACACTGAAGCTTTCTTT
>TRBV5-4|.|.|TRBJ1-4
CASSLGTYEKLFF
TGTGCCAGCAGCTTGGGAACTTATGAAAAACTGTTTTTT
>TRBV21-1|.|.|TRBJ2-7
CASSNDRDEQYF
TGTGCCAGCAGCAATGACCGGGACGAGCAGTACTTC
>TRBV2|.|TRBD1|TRBJ2-5
CASSDRGETQYF
TGTGCCAGCAGTGACAGGGGGGAGACCCAGTACTTC
>TRBV7-9|.|TRBD1|TRBJ1-2
CASSWGQGAYGYTF
TGTGCCAGCAGCTGGGGACAGGGGGCATATGGCTACACCTTC
>TRBV6-5|once|.|TRBJ1-2
CASSFHFSGGYTF
TGTGCCAGCAGTTTCCACTTCTCGGGGGGCTACACCTTC
>TRBV5-1|.|.|TRBJ2-5
CASSLLGAGETQYF
TGCGCCAGCAGCCTACTAGGAGCGGGAGAGACCCAGTACTTC
>TRBV4-2|.|.|TRBJ2-3
CASSRDPTGAGDDRTSDTQYF
TGTGCCAGCAGCCGGGACCCGACAGGCGCCGGGGACGACCGGACCTCAGATACGCAGTATTTT
>TRBV24-1|.|.|TRBJ2-3
CATSAVDTQYF
TGTGCCACCAGTGCGGTAGATACGCAGTATTTT
>TRBV5-1|.|.|TRBJ2-3
CASSLDAASDTQYF
TGCGCCAGCAGCTTGGATGCGGCTTCAGATACGCAGTATTTT
>TRBV18|.|.|TRBJ1-6
CASSRRDDSPLHF
TGTGCCAGCTCACGGAGGGACGATTCACCCCTCCACTTT
>TRBV19|once|TRBD1|TRBJ1-2
CASSLLDRGWYGYTF
TGTGCCAGTAGTCTTCTCGACAGGGGATGGTATGGCTACACCTTC
>TRBV2|.|.|TRBJ1-4
CASSEAKQGVEKLFF
TGTGCCAGCAGTGAAGCGAAGCAAGGGGTGGAAAAACTGTTTTTT
>TRBV28|.|.|TRBJ1-1
CASGLPNTEAFF
TGTGCCAGCGGCCTCCCAAACACTGAAGCTTTCTTT
>TRBV29-1|.|.|TRBJ1-1
CSVHKADLMVRTEAFF
TGCAGCGTTCACAAAGCGGATTTAATGGTCAGGACTGAAGCTTTCTTT
>TRBV18|.|TRBD2|TRBJ2-1
CASSPSRLAGEDEQFF
TGTGCCAGCTCACCATCGAGACTAGCGGGGGAGGATGAGCAGTTCTTC
>TRBV28|.|TRBD2|TRBJ2-1
CASSWGREGNEQFF
TGTGCCAGCAGTTGGGGGAGGGAAGGGAATGAGCAGTTCTTC
>TRBV27|.|.|TRBJ1-5
CASSRGGNQPQHF
TGTGCCAGCAGCCGAGGAGGGAATCAGCCCCAGCATTTT
>TRBV19|.|.|TRBJ1-5
CASRGGREGNQPQHF
TGTGCCAGTAGAGGTGGCAGGGAGGGCAATCAGCCCCAGCATTTT
>TRBV7-9|few|TRBD1|TRBJ1-1
CASSGQTGGTEAFF
TGTGCCAGCAGCGGACAGACAGGGGGCACTGAAGCTTTCTTT
>TRBV15|few|.|TRBJ1-5
CATSRAQGTQPQHF
TGTGCCACCAGCAGAGCACAGGGCACTCAGCCCCAGCATTTT
>TRBV3-1/TRBV3-2|.|.|TRBJ1-3
CASSQGDSGNTIYF
TGTGCCAGCAGCCAAGGAGATTCTGGAAACACCATATATTTT
>TRBV9|.|TRBD1|TRBJ2-7
CASSSSTGTVYF
TGTGCCAGCAGCTCCTCGACAGGGACAGTGTACTTC
>TRBV19|.|.|TRBJ1-2
CASRDTGILRGYTF
TGTGCCAGTAGAGACACAGGGATTTTGAGGGGCTACACCTTC
>TRBV5-1|once|.|TRBJ1-1
CASSLAGTSGTEAFF
TGCGCCAGCAGCTTGGCCGGGACATCGGGTACTGAAGCTTTCTTT
>TRBV6-4|few|TRBD1|TRBJ2-2
CASSSGTGGSGELFF
TGTGCCAGCAGCTCCGGGACAGGGGGCTCGGGGGAGCTGTTTTTT
>TRBV2|.|.|TRBJ1-2
CASVGARLSYYGYTF
TGTGCCAGCGTGGGGGCACGCCTCTCCTACTATGGCTACACCTTC
>TRBV7-9|.|TRBD2|TRBJ2-2
CASSSRAGTYTGELFF
TGTGCCAGCAGCTCCAGAGCGGGGACCTACACCGGGGAGCTGTTTTTT
>TRBV5-1|.|TRBD1|TRBJ1-5
CASSRGTGSNQPQHF
TGCGCCAGCAGCAGAGGGACAGGGAGTAATCAGCCCCAGCATTTT
>TRBV29-1|.|.|TRBJ2-1
CSVEAGPGSYNEQFF
TGCAGCGTTGAGGCGGGCCCCGGCTCCTACAATGAGCAGTTCTTC
>TRBV18|.|TRBD1|TRBJ1-2
CASSPGQEGFYGYTF
TGTGCCAGCTCACCGGGACAGGAGGGCTTCTATGGCTACACCTTC
>TRBV5-8|.|.|TRBJ2-3
CASSLLGGLTDTQYF
TGTGCCAGCAGCTTGTTGGGGGGACTTACAGATACGCAGTATTTT
>TRBV5-1|.|.|TRBJ1-5
CASSWGSGDQPQHF
TGCGCCAGCAGCTGGGGGTCGGGGGATCAGCCCCAGCATTTT
>TRBV13|once|TRBD1|TRBJ2-3
CASSSDRGHPTDTQYF
TGTGCCAGCAGCTCCGACAGGGGCCACCCCACAGATACGCAGTATTTT
>TRBV27|.|.|TRBJ1-1
CASSLSAGRAEAFF
TGTGCCAGCAGTTTAAGTGCCGGGAGAGCTGAAGCTTTCTTT
>TRBV11-2|.|.|TRBJ1-5
CASSLGLNQPQHF
TGTGCCAGCAGCTTAGGACTCAATCAGCCCCAGCATTTT
>TRBV5-1|.|TRBD1|TRBJ2-2
CARAGGGNTGELFF
TGCGCCAGGGCAGGGGGTGGGAACACCGGGGAGCTGTTTTTT
>TRBV3-1/TRBV3-2|.|.|TRBJ2-1
CASSQASGTLEPNEQFF
TGTGCCAGCAGCCAAGCTTCCGGGACTTTAGAGCCCAATGAGCAGTTCTTC
>TRBV6-1|.|.|TRBJ2-7
CASSEALGTIIVYEQYF
TGTGCCAGCAGTGAAGCGCTGGGGACAATCATTGTCTACGAGCAGTACTTC
>TRBV7-6|.|.|TRBJ2-4
CASSLSGIGIQYF
TGTGCCAGCAGCTTATCAGGCATCGGCATTCAGTACTTC
>TRBV4-2|.|.|TRBJ1-4
CASSQDNSEKLFF
TGTGCCAGCAGCCAAGATAACAGCGAAAAACTGTTTTTT
>TRBV5-1|.|.|TRBJ1-1
CASSLEQTEAFF
TGCGCCAGCAGCTTGGAACAGACTGAAGCTTTCTTT
>TRBV6-1|.|TRBD1|TRBJ1-5
CASSEIGQVPPWNQPQHF
TGTGCCAGCAGTGAAATAGGACAGGTCCCTCCTTGGAATCAGCCCCAGCATTTT
>TRBV5-1|.|.|TRBJ1-1
CASSLPPHSDVDTEAFF
TGCGCCAGCAGCTTGCCTCCCCATAGCGATGTCGACACTGAAGCTTTCTTT
>TRBV4-1|.|TRBD1|TRBJ1-2
CASSTSPIRDRGDYGYTF
TGCGCCAGCAGCACCTCCCCCATCCGGGACAGGGGGGACTATGGCTACACCTTC
>TRBV12-5|.|.|TRBJ1-2
CASGLVRDILGNYGYTF
TGTGCTAGTGGTTTGGTACGGGACATTTTGGGGAACTATGGCTACACCTTC
>TRBV9|.|TRBD1|TRBJ1-5
CASSVGTASNQPQHF
TGTGCCAGCAGCGTCGGGACAGCTAGCAATCAGCCCCAGCATTTT
>TRBV11-2|.|.|TRBJ1-2
CASHRLGRQTIYGYTF
TGTGCCAGCCACAGGCTCGGTAGACAGACAATCTATGGCTACACCTTC
>TRBV5-1|.|.|TRBJ2-7
CASSSLQGEGQYF
TGCGCCAGCAGCTCACTACAGGGTGAAGGGCAGTACTTC
>TRBV15|.|.|TRBJ1-6
CATSRDRDWLSSYNSPLHF
TGTGCCACCAGCAGAGATCGGGATTGGCTGAGCTCCTATAATTCACCCCTCCACTTT
>TRBV7-9|.|.|TRBJ2-1
CASSSATMILEQFF
TGTGCCAGCAGCTCCGCTACTATGATCCTCGAGCAGTTCTTC
>TRBV28|.|TRBD1|TRBJ1-5
CASSSYGDSRNQPQHF
TGTGCCAGCAGTTCCTATGGGGACAGCCGTAATCAGCCCCAGCATTTT
>TRBV7-8|.|.|TRBJ2-7
CASSLFRSREQYF
TGTGCCAGCAGCTTATTCCGGTCTCGCGAGCAGTACTTC